This T cell receptor beta chain originates from a study of T-cell reconstitution after alpha-beta-depleted transplantation in children. V lost 0 bases, J lost 0 bases, and 14 bases lay in between. Germline CDR1 LGHNA, CDR2 YSLEER. The CDR3 is 17 amino acids. As it was prepared, the TCRbeta library received unique molecular identifiers. A single record per CDR3 protein comes from TCRdb applying MiXCR to the PCR reads. The sample includes about 610,000 distinct CDR3 sequences, about 10% of them seen just once. This rearrangement joins TRBV4-3 to TRBJ1-1, with D hard to call. This TCR derives from a human donor who donated a stem cell graft to a child with acute myeloid leukemia. The sample was PBMCs from the stem cell graft donor, taken from the stem cell graft. The DNA for the CDR3 is TGCGCCAGCAGCCAAGATTGGCAGACTTACATGAACACTGAAGCTTTCTTT. The encoded protein is CASSQDWQTYMNTEAFF.